The clone carrying this TCR beta chain showed up just a few times. Its antigen is unknown. The PCR contained 60 Vbeta and 13 Jbeta primers. TCRdb keeps only in-frame clones here, not all; method: immunoSEQ multiplex PCR. Found here are roughly 76,000 clones, 79% of them singletons; the top ten hold 2% to 3%. Nominally healthy donors provided the samples, though records likely missed some immune exposures. This specimen comes from a study of cytomegalovirus exposure and HLA in healthy donors. Findings and limits, study-wide: Accounts indicate the classifier identified cytomegalovirus status with strong specificity and sensitivity. Specificity for CMV antigens was confirmed in vitro for a few of the CMV-associated chains.

This CDR3 is built from 14 residues. CDR1 is ENHRY and CDR2 is SYGVKD in the germline V gene. The V end was cut by 6 bases, the J end by 0 bases, with 10 bases between. The source material was PBMCs. The sequence was obtained from a man aged 30 to 45 in good health and CMV-seronegative. J is TRBJ2-3 and V is TRBV10-3; D is perhaps TRBD1 (5 bases). For the CDR3, the DNA is TGTGCCATCAGCGGACACGTTAGCACAGATACGCAGTATTTT. Amino acids: CAISGHVSTDTQYF.